One sample yielded the 18 T cell receptor beta chains listed below, sequenced in a study of cytomegalovirus exposure and HLA in healthy donors (dated by TCRdb to between 2016 and 2019). The method behind the library was the immunoSEQ multiplex PCR assay. For the multiplex PCR, a mixture combining 60 forward primers for TCR Vbeta segments and 13 reverse primers for TCR Jbeta segments was used. TCRdb obtained this table from immuneACCESS and retained in-frame rearrangements with V and J assigned. These tables miss some clones; where compared with another copy, unresolved V genes account for less than half of the shortfall, and the remainder is unexplained. This sample holds 150,000 to 200,000 clones; 65% to 90% were observed only once. Clones ranked in the top ten supply about 2% of the sample. Sequences were obtained from PBMCs. These receptors all stem from a woman in her 50s in good health and CMV-seronegative.

The CDR3 DNA follows: TGTGCCAGCAGCCCCGAGGCCGGGACTACCTTACTCTACGAGCAGTACTTC. Translated, it gives CASSPEAGTTLLYEQYF. The J gene is TRBJ2-7, the V gene TRBV7-6; TRBD2 agrees at 7 bases. There are 17 residues in the CDR3. J gave up 3 bases and V 5 bases, and 16 bases lay outside the gene matches. CDR1 and CDR2 from the germline V gene are SGHVS and FNYEAQ.

V usage is TRBV6-1 and J usage is TRBJ1-2; the match to TRBD1 covers 7 bases. With V trimmed by 6 bases and J by 3 bases, 10 bases remained unmatched. Germline assignment: CDR1 MNHNS and CDR2 SASEGT. This CDR3 has 15 amino acids. The CDR3 region is CASRFTGARDYGYTF. CDR3 nucleotide sequence: TGTGCCAGCAGGTTTACAGGGGCTCGGGACTATGGCTACACCTTC.

CDR3 coding DNA: TGTGCCAGCAGCTCGAGGTGGAACACCGGGGAGCTGTTTTTT. Translating it yields CASSSRWNTGELFF. The rearrangement joins TRBV7-9 to TRBJ2-2; D is unresolved. The CDR3 contains 14 residues. V lost 4 bases to trimming and J lost 1 base, with 7 bases between them. Germline loops: CDR1 SEHNR, CDR2 FQNEAQ (reference sequence).

V and J are TRBV5-1 and TRBJ1-4, with TRBD1 identical over 8 bases. Germline CDR1 SGHRS, CDR2 YFSETQ. CDR3 length equals 14 residues. V dropped 3 bases and J dropped 4; count of bases not matched to a gene: 2. The CDR3 loop reads CASSSGQGNEKLFF. Written as DNA, the CDR3 is TGCGCCAGCAGCTCAGGACAGGGTAATGAAAAACTGTTTTTT.

V gene TRBV5-4 combines with J gene TRBJ2-1, with TRBD1 as a possible D gene (6 bases). Trimming took 4 bases from V and 7 from J, leaving 21 bases between them. There are 16 residues in the CDR3. Germline V gives CDR1 SGHNT, CDR2 YYREEE (reference sequence). The CDR3 nucleotides are TGTGCCAGCAGCACCCGGACAGAGGCCTTATGGAATGAGCAGTTCTTC. Residues: CASSTRTEALWNEQFF. The full variable domain, in which reference TRBV5-4 and TRBJ2-1 provide the parts outside the CDR3, is ETGVTQSPTHLIKTRGQQVTLRCSSQSGHNTVSWYQQALGQGPQFIFQYYREEENGRGNFPPRFSGLQFPNYSSELNVNALELDDSALYLCASSTRTEALWNEQFFGPGTRLTVL.

This clone was found a few times. This sequence joins TRBV10-3 and TRBJ2-1; D gene unclear. V lost 4 bases to trimming and J lost 2 bases, with 9 bases between them. Germline loops: CDR1 ENHRY, CDR2 SYGVKD. This CDR3 comprises 14 residues. This CDR3 reads CAISGRITYNEQFF. Here the CDR3 DNA reads TGTGCCATCAGTGGGCGGATCACCTACAATGAGCAGTTCTTC.

The rearrangement uses TRBV5-1 and TRBJ2-7, with 7 bases lining up with TRBD1. The germline gives CDR1 SGHRS, CDR2 YFSETQ. The CDR3 is 16 residues long. V trimming: 4 bases; J trimming: 5 bases; junction bases outside the gene matches: 15. The CDR3 DNA follows: TGCGCCAGCAGCCTCCCAACAGGGGCAAGGCGGGACGAGCAGTACTTC. Translated, it gives CASSLPTGARRDEQYF.

The CDR3 DNA sequence: TGTGCCAGCAGTTACGCAGACAGGGGTTATGGCTACACCTTC. It encodes CASSYADRGYGYTF. The chain recombines TRBV6-5 with TRBJ1-2; TRBD1 matches at 8 bases. This CDR3 region has 14 residues. Germline values: CDR1 MNHEY, CDR2 SVGAGI. J was trimmed by 5 bases and V by 2 bases; bases with no gene match: 4.

The chain links TRBV30 to TRBJ2-1; TRBD2 agrees at 8 bases. With V trimmed by 2 bases and J by 12 bases, 12 bases remained unmatched. Germline loops: CDR1 GTSNPN, CDR2 SVGIG (reference sequence). The CDR3 runs 14 residues. The DNA of the CDR3 is TGTGCCTGGAGTTTCCGGACTAGCTCTGGCGGGCAGTTCTTC. This gives the protein CAWSFRTSSGGQFF.

The gene calls are TRBV27 and TRBJ1-5; D is undetermined. V lost 8 bases and J lost 8, with 22 bases in between. The germline V gene has CDR1 MNHEY and CDR2 SMNVEV (reference sequence). The CDR3 totals 15 residues. The CDR3 spells CASARGGREAKPQHF. CDR3 coding DNA: TGTGCCAGCGCCCGGGGAGGGAGGGAGGCGAAGCCCCAGCATTTT.

V and J are TRBV30 and TRBJ2-4, with 8 bases matching TRBD2. The germline V gene encodes CDR1 GTSNPN and CDR2 SVGIG (reference sequence). The V segment lost 4 bases and the J segment 7 bases; nucleotides outside the gene matches: 12. The CDR3 length is 15 residues. The CDR3 DNA reads as TGTGCCTGGAACCTACCCGGGGGGGCAGGGAACATTCAGTACTTC. Amino acids: CAWNLPGGAGNIQYF.

Only a few counts were recorded for this clone. This chain connects TRBV18 to TRBJ2-7; TRBD2 matches at 7 bases. CDR1 is KGHSH and CDR2 is LQKENI in the germline V gene. The trim removed 6 bases at V and 4 bases at J, leaving 6 bases unmatched. The CDR3 totals 13 residues. The CDR3: CASSPVGRYEQYF. As DNA, the CDR3 is TGTGCCAGCTCCCCTGTCGGGAGGTACGAGCAGTACTTC.

The table lists this clone with a count of one. This rearrangement joins TRBV5-8 to TRBJ1-2; D is perhaps TRBD1 (6 bases). V was cut by 0 bases and J by 5 bases, with 17 bases left in between. The CDR3 loop spans 16 amino acids. Germline V CDR1 and CDR2: SGHTS, YDEGEE. CDR3 amino acids: CASSLVVSGARYGYTF. The DNA of the CDR3 is TGTGCCAGCAGCTTGGTCGTATCAGGGGCTCGATATGGCTACACCTTC.

V gene TRBV7-2 combines with J gene TRBJ2-1; D ambiguous. Germline V gene sequence: CDR1 SGHTA, CDR2 FQGNSA. The CDR3 is made up of 14 amino acids. V gave up 2 bases and J gave up 1 base, with 6 bases separating them. Here the CDR3 DNA reads TGTGCCAGCAGCTTAACGAGGTCCTACAATGAGCAGTTCTTC. Amino acids: CASSLTRSYNEQFF.

The sample holds one count of this clone. J is TRBJ1-2 and V is TRBV18, with 12 positions matching TRBD1. Germline V lookup: CDR1 KGHSH, CDR2 LQKENI. The ends lost 4 bases at V and 4 bases at J; junction bases unmatched: 13. CDR3 size: 18 residues. The CDR3 sequence is CASSLDSAGTGGSYGYTF. The CDR3 DNA sequence: TGTGCCAGCTCACTTGACTCGGCCGGGACAGGGGGCAGCTATGGCTACACCTTC.

The V call is TRBV5-1, the J call TRBJ1-4; tentative D call: TRBD1 (5 bases). This CDR3 is built from 14 residues. V was clipped by 4 bases and J by 4 bases, with 11 bases between them. Per germline, CDR1 SGHRS and CDR2 YFSETQ. As DNA, the CDR3 is TGCGCCAGCAGCCCTGGACACCTTAATGAAAAACTGTTTTTT. Its protein product is CASSPGHLNEKLFF.

V usage is TRBV30 and J usage is TRBJ2-3, with no clear D. Trimming removed 8 bases from V and 9 bases from J, with 12 bases in between. The CDR3 is 10 amino acids. Germline V gene sequence: CDR1 GTSNPN, CDR2 SVGIG (reference sequence). CDR3 sequence reads: CALDSSTQYF. The CDR3 DNA sequence: TGTGCCCTAGACTCCTCGACGCAGTATTTT.

CDR3 bases: TGTGCCAGCAGTTACGGTTCGGGAGGGCTCTACGAGCAGTACTTC. Its protein is CASSYGSGGLYEQYF. The J gene is TRBJ2-7, the V gene TRBV6-5, with TRBD2 identical over 8 bases. The CDR3 contains 15 residues. Trimming cost V 2 bases and J 3 bases; bases outside gene matches: 6. Germline-derived CDR1 and CDR2 are MNHEY and SVGAGI.